This T cell receptor beta chain was observed in a study of cytomegalovirus exposure and HLA in healthy donors. The PCR had 60 Vbeta and 13 Jbeta primers. Method: immunoSEQ multiplex PCR; TCRdb's copy keeps in-frame clones and lacks some. The sample holds 50,000 or so clones. J gave up 8 bases and V 7 bases, and 7 bases lay outside the gene matches. The V gene's germline CDR1 is SQVTM and CDR2 ANQGSEA. This CDR3 spans 12 amino acids. The TCR originated in a woman under 30 in good health and CMV-seronegative. The source material was PBMCs. The V gene is TRBV29-1, the J gene TRBJ1-1, with 10 bases that match TRBD1. CDR3 protein: CSAVGGQGEAFF. CDR3 bases: TGCAGCGCCGTTGGGGGACAGGGGGAAGCTTTCTTT.